The present TCR beta chain was sequenced within a study of blood T cell repertoires in COVID-19. Study information: Sites across the United States, Italy and Spain contributed samples from acute and convalescent COVID-19. PBMCs, B-cell-depleted T cells, or T cells were the source of the cDNA or gDNA that made up the material.

In the original analysis: Estimation of nucleated cell counts relied on the amplification of reference gene primers. Generated by immunoSEQ multiplex PCR, the TCRdb table keeps only in-frame clones and is missing some. That table supplies the V and J calls and clone size; D and trimming were determined from the DNA. The sample holds more than 90,000 clones, more than 75% seen once. The material sequenced was peripheral blood. The TCR comes from a woman in her 30s with acute or convalescent COVID-19.

The CDR3 DNA sequence: TGTGCCAGCAGCCAAGAGAACAGCTACGAGCAGTACTTC. The encoded protein is CASSQENSYEQYF. The chain has TRBV3-1 (or the pseudogene TRBV3-2) and TRBJ2-7; D gene uncertain. CDR1 and CDR2 (germline): LGHDT, YNNKEL (reference sequence). Trimming left V 0 bases short and J 3 bases short, with 6 bases between. The CDR3 runs to 13 residues.